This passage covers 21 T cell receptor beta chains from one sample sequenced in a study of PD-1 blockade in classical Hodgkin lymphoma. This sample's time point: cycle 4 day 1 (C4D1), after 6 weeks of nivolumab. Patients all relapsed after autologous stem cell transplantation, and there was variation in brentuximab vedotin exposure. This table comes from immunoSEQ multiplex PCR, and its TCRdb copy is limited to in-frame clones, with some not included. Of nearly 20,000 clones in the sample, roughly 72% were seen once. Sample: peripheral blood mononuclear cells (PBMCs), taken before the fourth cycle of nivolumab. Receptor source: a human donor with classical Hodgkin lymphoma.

Here the CDR3 reads CASSDSLAGDTGELFF. CDR3 coding DNA: TGTGCCAGCAGTGACTCACTAGCGGGAGACACCGGGGAGCTGTTTTTT. This chain uses TRBV2 with TRBJ2-2; 11 bases match TRBD2. This CDR3 has 16 residues. The germline gives CDR1 SNHLY, CDR2 FYNNEI. Unmatched junction bases numbered 3, after V lost 3 bases and J lost 3 bases. Full variable domain (outside the CDR3, taken from reference TRBV2 and TRBJ2-2): EPEVTQTPSHQVTQMGQEVILRCVPISNHLYFYWYRQILGQKVEFLVSFYNNEISEKSEIFDDQFSVERPDGSNFTLKIRSTKLEDSAMYFCASSDSLAGDTGELFFGEGSRLTVL.

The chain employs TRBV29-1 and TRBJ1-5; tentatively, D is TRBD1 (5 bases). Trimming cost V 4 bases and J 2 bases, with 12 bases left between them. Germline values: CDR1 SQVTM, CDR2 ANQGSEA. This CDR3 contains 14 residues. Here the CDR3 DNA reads TGCAGCGTTGCTTCCACGGGGGGCAATCAGCCCCAGCATTTT. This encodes CSVASTGGNQPQHF.

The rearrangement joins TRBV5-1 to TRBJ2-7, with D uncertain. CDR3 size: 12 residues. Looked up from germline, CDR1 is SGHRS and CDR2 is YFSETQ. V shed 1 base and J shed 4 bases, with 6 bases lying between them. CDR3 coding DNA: TGCGCCAGCAGCTTGTTGGGGTACGAGCAGTACTTC. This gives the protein CASSLLGYEQYF.

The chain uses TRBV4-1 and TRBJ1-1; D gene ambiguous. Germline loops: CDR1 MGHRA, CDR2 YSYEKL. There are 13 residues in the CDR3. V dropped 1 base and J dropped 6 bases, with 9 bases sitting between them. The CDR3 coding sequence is TGCGCCAGCAGCCAAGGGGCAGAAGCTGAAGCTTTCTTT. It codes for CASSQGAEAEAFF.

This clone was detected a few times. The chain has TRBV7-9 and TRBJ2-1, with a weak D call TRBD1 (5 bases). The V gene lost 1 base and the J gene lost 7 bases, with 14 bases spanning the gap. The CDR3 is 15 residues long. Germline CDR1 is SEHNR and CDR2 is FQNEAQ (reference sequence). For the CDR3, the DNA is TGTGCCAGCAGCTTAGGTCCAGGGTTAGTAAATGAGCAGTTCTTC. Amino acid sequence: CASSLGPGLVNEQFF.

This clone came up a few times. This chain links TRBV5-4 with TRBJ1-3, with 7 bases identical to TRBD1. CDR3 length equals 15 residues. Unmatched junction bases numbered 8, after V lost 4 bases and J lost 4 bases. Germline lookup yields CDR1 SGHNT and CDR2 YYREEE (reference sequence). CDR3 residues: CASSKEAGGGNTIYF. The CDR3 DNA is TGTGCCAGCAGCAAGGAGGCAGGGGGAGGAAACACCATATATTTT.

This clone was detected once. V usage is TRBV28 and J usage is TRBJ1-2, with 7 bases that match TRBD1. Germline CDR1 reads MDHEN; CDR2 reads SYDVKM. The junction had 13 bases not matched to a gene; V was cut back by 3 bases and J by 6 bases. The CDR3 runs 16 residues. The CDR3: CASSFHRGQSPNGYTF. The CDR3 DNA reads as TGTGCCAGCAGTTTTCACAGGGGCCAATCCCCCAATGGCTACACCTTC.

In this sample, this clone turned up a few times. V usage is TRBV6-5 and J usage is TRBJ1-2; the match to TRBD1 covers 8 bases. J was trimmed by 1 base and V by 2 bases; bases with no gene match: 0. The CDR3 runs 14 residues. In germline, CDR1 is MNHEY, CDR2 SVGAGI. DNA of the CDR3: TGTGCCAGCAGTTACGGACAGGGTAACTATGGCTACACCTTC. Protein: CASSYGQGNYGYTF.

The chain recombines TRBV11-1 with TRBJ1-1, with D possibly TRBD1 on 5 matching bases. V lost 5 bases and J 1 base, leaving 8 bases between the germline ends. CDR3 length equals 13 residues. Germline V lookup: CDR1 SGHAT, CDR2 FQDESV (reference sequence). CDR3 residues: CASSLQENTEAFF. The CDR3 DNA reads TGTGCCAGCAGCCTACAGGAGAACACTGAAGCTTTCTTT.

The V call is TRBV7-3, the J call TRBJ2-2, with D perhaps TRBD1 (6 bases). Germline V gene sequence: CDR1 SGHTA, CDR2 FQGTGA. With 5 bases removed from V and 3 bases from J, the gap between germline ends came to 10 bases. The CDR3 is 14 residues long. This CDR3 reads CASSQDSYTGELFF. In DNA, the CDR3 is TGTGCCAGCAGCCAGGACAGCTACACCGGGGAGCTGTTTTTT.

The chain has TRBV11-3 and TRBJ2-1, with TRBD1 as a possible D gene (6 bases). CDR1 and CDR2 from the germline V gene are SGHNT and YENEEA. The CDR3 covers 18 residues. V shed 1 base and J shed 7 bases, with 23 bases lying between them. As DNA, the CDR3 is TGTGCCAGCAGCTTAGCGTACTACCAGGGGTTAGTGGAGAATGAGCAGTTCTTC. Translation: CASSLAYYQGLVENEQFF. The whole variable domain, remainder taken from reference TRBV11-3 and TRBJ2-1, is EAGVVQSPRYKIIEKKQPVAFWCNPISGHNTLYWYLQNLGQGPELLIRYENEEAVDDSQLPKDRFSAERLKGVDSTLKIQPAELGDSAVYLCASSLAYYQGLVENEQFFGPGTRLTVL.

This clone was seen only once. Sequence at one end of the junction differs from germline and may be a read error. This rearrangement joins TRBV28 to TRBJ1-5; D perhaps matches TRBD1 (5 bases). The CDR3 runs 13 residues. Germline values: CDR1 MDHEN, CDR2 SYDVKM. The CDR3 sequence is CATPQRGKQPQHF. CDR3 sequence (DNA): TGTGCCACACCCCAGAGGGGCAAGCAGCCCCAGCATTTT.

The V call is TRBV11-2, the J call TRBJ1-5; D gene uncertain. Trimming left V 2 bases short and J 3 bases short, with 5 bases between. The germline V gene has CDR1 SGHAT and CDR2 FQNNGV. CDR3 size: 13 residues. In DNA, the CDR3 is TGTGCCAGCAGCTTAATGGCCAATCAGCCCCAGCATTTT. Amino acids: CASSLMANQPQHF.

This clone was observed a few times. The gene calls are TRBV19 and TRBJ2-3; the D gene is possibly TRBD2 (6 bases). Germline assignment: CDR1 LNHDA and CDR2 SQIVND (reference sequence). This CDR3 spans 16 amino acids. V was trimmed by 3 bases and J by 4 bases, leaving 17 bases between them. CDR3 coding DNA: TGTGCCAGTAGTATCCTGCAGGGAGGTTTTGCAGATACGCAGTATTTT. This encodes CASSILQGGFADTQYF.

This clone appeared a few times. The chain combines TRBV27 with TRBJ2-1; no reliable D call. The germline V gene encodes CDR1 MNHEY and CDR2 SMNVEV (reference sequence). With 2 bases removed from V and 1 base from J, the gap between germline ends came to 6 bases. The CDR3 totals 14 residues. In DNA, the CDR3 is TGTGCCAGCAGTTTACTACTGTCCTACAATGAGCAGTTCTTC. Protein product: CASSLLLSYNEQFF.

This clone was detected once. In nucleotides, the CDR3 is TGTGCCTGGACCGCGGGAGGGGACTATGGCTACACCTTC. Translation: CAWTAGGDYGYTF. The chain couples TRBV30 to TRBJ1-2, with D possibly TRBD1 on 5 matching bases. This CDR3 is 13 amino acids long. Trimming removed 4 bases from V and 3 bases from J, with 12 bases in between. The V gene's germline CDR1 is GTSNPN and CDR2 SVGIG (reference sequence).

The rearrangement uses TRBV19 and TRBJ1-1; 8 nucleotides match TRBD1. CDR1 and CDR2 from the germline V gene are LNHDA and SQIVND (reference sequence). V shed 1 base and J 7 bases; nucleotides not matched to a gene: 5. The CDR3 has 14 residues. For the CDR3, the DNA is TGTGCCAGTAGTATAGGTCAGGGGGCAGATGAAGCTTTCTTT. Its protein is CASSIGQGADEAFF. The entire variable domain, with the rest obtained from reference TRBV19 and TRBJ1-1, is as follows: DGGITQSPKYLFRKEGQNVTLSCEQNLNHDAMYWYRQDPGQGLRLIYYSQIVNDFQKGDIAEGYSVSREKKESFPLTVTSAQKNPTAFYLCASSIGQGADEAFFGQGTRLTVV.

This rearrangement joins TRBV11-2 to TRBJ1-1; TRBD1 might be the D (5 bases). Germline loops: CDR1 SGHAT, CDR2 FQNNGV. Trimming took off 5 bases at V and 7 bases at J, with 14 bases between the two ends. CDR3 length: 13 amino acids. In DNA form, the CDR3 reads TGTGCCAGCAGCCAAGAACGGGGGATTGAAGCTTTCTTT. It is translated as CASSQERGIEAFF.

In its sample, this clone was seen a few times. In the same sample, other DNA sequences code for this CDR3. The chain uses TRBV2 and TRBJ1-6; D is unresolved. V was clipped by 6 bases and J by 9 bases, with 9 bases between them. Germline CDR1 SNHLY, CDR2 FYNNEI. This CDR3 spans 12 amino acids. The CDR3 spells CASSVGSSPLHF. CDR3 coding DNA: TGTGCCAGCAGCGTGGGGAGTTCACCCCTCCACTTT.

CDR3 residues: CASSGVGGAFEGSPLHF. The CDR3 bases are TGCGCCAGCAGCGGAGTTGGGGGCGCTTTCGAAGGTTCACCCCTCCACTTT. This chain uses TRBV5-1 with TRBJ1-6, with TRBD1 as a possible D gene (6 bases). This CDR3 comprises 17 residues. The germline CDR1 and CDR2 sequences are SGHRS and YFSETQ. The ends were cut back, 4 bases at V and 9 bases at J, with 23 bases in the middle.

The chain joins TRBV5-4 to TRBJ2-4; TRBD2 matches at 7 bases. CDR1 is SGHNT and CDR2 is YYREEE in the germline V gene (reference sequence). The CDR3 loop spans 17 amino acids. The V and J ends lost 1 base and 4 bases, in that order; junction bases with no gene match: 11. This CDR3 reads CASSLFLGGSSKNIQYF. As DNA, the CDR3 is TGTGCCAGCAGCTTGTTTTTGGGAGGGAGCTCTAAAAACATTCAGTACTTC.